The subject of this entry is one T cell receptor beta chain. Its antigen is still unknown. Per-base qualities were not stored, and no clone one base away is much larger. This entry comes from a study of blood T cell repertoires in COVID-19 (dated by TCRdb to about 2020). About the study as a whole: The collaborator samples originated in the United States, Italy and Spain and spanned the acute and convalescent phases of COVID-19. The samples were drawn from two sources: the first 160 participants of the ongoing ImmuneRACE study, and approximately 1,300 subjects contributed by 6 global collaborators. Sample metadata almost always included a de-identified subject ID, COVID-19 status, age in years and sex. The repertoires were released in a freely available public database intended as a resource for research on the immune response to SARS-CoV-2. The dataset comprised deeply sampled blood TCRbeta repertoires from subjects exposed to, actively infected with, or recovered from COVID-19. Where HLA class I and class II types were available, the types were taken from metadata supplied by the sample provider, not from assay-based typing. The prospective study material was composed of cDNA or gDNA derived from T cells, B-cell-depleted T cells, or PBMCs.

Participants in the prospective study were enrolled through a virtual design, were aged roughly 18 to 100 years, and lived in some 24 United States geographic areas. In the prospective study, participants were assigned to cohorts based on the clinical history participants reported in a screening survey and a study questionnaire. For ImmuneRACE Cohort 3, a participant was defined as recovered based on two consecutive negative NP/OP PCR tests, clearance by a healthcare professional, or resolution of symptoms. In the prospective study, mobile phlebotomists collected whole blood, serum and a nasopharyngeal or oropharyngeal swab from each participant. Over an approximately 2-month period, participants in the prospective study had the option of providing additional blood draws and questionnaires. Before DNA extraction, prospective study blood samples were shipped either frozen or at room temperature.

Study-wide findings and limitations: The quantity of clinical and demographic metadata differed by source and by participant and was supplied without curation.

The immunoSEQ Assay, a bias-controlled multiplex PCR, was used to amplify TCRbeta CDR3 regions from genomic DNA. In the source study's methods: The number of nucleated cells in each sample was estimated by amplification of reference gene primers within the assay. To quantify the absolute abundance of each unique TCRbeta CDR3 rearrangement, sequence reads were collapsed and filtered. For each sample, productive Simpson clonality was calculated by taking the square root of Simpson's diversity index across productive rearrangements. Sourced from immuneACCESS, this table was stored by TCRdb with only in-frame sequences that have V and J called. A share of the clones is absent; for the studies checked, an unresolved V gene accounts for under half, and the remainder has no known explanation. V and J calls plus clone size are reproduced from that table; the DNA served to infer D and trimming. The sample table contains about 180,000 clones; only one count was recorded for about 78% of them. Of the sample, approximately 15% is held by the ten largest clones.

The sequenced sample was PBMCs or T cells enriched from blood (not recorded which). This clonotype was obtained from a woman between 50 and 59 years old who had recovered from COVID-19.

The sequenced DNA is TGTGCCAGCGGTAGCGGGACAGGGCCCTACAATGAGCAGTTCTTC. This codes for CASGSGTGPYNEQFF. The chain is assembled from TRBV3-1 (or the pseudogene TRBV3-2) and TRBJ2-1; the D gene is perhaps TRBD1, on 9 matching bases. V lost 8 bases and J lost 2 bases; the stretch between them is 16 bases long. The CDR3 numbers 15 residues from cysteine through phenylalanine. The kept DNA is CDR3 alone, 45 bases in frame from the first base. The germline V gene (reference sequence) provides CDR1 LGHDT and CDR2 YNNKEL.